The source of this T cell receptor beta chain is a study of CD8 T cells in ankylosing spondylitis. Per the germline V gene, CDR1 is ENHRY and CDR2 is SYGVKD. The V end lost 4 bases, the J end lost 0 bases, and 6 bases lay between the germline ends. CDR3 length: 13 residues. This clonotype was observed a few times. Its target is unknown. Study-wide results and limits: Matched ankylosing spondylitis synovial fluid reportedly contained a significantly enriched population of disease-linked clones. Characteristic, it appeared, of ankylosing spondylitis blood was a TCR beta motif of about eight highly homologous variants. Researchers report that disease-linked clones proved CD8+ and relatively rare in peripheral blood.

TCRdb re-analysed the 5' RACE reads in MiXCR, keeping a single row per CDR3 protein. The data show roughly 700,000 distinct CDR3 sequences, roughly 19% seen once. The rearrangement links TRBV10-3 to TRBJ1-1; no clear D. The clonotype was recovered from a male donor with ankylosing spondylitis. Sequencing was performed on blood, either unsorted or a sorted T cell fraction (not recorded which). The DNA of the CDR3 is TGTGCCATCAGTGTTGGAGTGAACACTGAAGCTTTCTTT. It encodes CAISVGVNTEAFF.